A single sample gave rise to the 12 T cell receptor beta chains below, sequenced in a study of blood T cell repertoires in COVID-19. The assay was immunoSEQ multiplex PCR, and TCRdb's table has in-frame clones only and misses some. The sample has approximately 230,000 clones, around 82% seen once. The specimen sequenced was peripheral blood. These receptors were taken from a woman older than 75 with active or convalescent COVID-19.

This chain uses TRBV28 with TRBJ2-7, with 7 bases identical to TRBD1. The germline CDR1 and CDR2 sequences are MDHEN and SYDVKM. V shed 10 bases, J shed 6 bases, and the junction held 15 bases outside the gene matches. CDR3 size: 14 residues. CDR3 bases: TGTGCCACGGGGCAGGGGACAGCTCTGGTCGAGCAGTACTTC. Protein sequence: CATGQGTALVEQYF.

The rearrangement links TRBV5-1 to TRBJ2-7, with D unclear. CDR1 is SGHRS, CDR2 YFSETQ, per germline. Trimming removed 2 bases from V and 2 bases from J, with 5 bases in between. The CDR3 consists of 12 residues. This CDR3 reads CASSLETYEQYF. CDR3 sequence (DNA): TGCGCCAGCAGCTTAGAGACCTACGAGCAGTACTTC.

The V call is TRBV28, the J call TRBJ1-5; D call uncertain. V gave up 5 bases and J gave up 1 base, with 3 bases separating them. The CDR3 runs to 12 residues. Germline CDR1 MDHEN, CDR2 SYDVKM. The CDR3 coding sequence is TGTGCCAGCAGTCAAAGCAATCAGCCCCAGCATTTT. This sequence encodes CASSQSNQPQHF. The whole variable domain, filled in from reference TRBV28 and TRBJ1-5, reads DVKVTQSSRYLVKRTGEKVFLECVQDMDHENMFWYRQDPGLGLRLIYFSYDVKMKEKGDIPEGYSVSREKKERFSLILESASTNQTSMYLCASSQSNQPQHFGDGTRLSIL.

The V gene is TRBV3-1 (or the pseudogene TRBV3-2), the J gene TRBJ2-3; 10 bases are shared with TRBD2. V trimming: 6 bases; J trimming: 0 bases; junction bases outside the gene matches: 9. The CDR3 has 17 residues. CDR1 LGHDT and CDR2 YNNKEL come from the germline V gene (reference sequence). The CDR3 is CASSPSGGDRSTDTQYF. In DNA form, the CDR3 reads TGTGCCAGCAGTCCTAGCGGGGGAGATCGCAGCACAGATACGCAGTATTTT.

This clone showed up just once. The CDR3: CASSQRRWDRGNSPLHF. The CDR3 DNA is TGTGCCAGCAGCCAAAGGAGATGGGACAGGGGGAATTCACCCCTCCACTTT. V and J are TRBV3-1 (or the pseudogene TRBV3-2) and TRBJ1-6, with 11 nucleotides matching TRBD1. CDR1 and CDR2 from the germline V gene are LGHDT and YNNKEL (reference sequence). This CDR3 contains 17 residues. Unmatched junction bases numbered 7, after V lost 2 bases and J lost 7 bases.

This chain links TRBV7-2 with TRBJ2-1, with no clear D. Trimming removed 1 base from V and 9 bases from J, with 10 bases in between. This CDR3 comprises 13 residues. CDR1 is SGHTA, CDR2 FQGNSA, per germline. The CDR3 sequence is CASSLGLAAEQFF. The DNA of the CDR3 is TGTGCCAGCAGCTTAGGTTTAGCAGCTGAGCAGTTCTTC.

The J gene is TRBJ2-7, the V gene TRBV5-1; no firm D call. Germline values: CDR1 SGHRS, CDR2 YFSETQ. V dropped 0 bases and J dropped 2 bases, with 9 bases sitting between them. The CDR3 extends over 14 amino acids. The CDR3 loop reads CASSLGQITYEQYF. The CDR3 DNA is TGCGCCAGCAGCTTGGGGCAAATTACCTACGAGCAGTACTTC.

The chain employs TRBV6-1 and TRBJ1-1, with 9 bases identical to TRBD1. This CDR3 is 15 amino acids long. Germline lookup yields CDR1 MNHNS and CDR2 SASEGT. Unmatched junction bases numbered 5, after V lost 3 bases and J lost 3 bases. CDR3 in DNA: TGTGCCAGCAGTGACGGGACAGGGTACGACACTGAAGCTTTCTTT. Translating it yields CASSDGTGYDTEAFF.

The CDR3 loop is CASSAGQGSYNEQFF. The CDR3 DNA sequence: TGTGCCAGCAGCGCAGGACAGGGCTCCTACAATGAGCAGTTCTTC. J is TRBJ2-1 and V is TRBV9, with 8 bases aligning to TRBD1. CDR1 is SGDLS, CDR2 YYNGEE, per germline. The CDR3 is made up of 15 amino acids. The J segment lost 0 bases and the V segment lost 3 bases, leaving 2 bases of the junction unmatched.

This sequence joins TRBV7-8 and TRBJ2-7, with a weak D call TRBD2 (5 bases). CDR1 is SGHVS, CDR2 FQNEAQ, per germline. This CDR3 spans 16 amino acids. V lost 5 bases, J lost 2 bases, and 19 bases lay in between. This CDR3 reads CASSEPQAQEAYEQYF. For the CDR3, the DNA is TGTGCCAGCAGCGAGCCCCAGGCGCAGGAGGCCTACGAGCAGTACTTC.

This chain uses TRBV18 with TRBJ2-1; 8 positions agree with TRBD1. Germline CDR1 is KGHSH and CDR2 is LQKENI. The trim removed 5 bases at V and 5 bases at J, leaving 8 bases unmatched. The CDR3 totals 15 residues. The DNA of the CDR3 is TGTGCCAGCTCAAACCGGGACAGGTTGAACAATGAGCAGTTCTTC. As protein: CASSNRDRLNNEQFF.

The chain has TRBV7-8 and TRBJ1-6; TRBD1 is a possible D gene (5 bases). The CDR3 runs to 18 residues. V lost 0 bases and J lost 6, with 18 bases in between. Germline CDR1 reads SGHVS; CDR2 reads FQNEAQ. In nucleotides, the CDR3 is TGTGCCAGCAGCTTAGCGTTGGACGTCGCAGGGATTAATTCACCCCTCCACTTT. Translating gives CASSLALDVAGINSPLHF.